Shown below are 8 T cell receptor beta chains from a single sample sequenced in a study of T cell responses to AZD1222 COVID-19 vaccine. Libraries were prepared by immunoSEQ multiplex PCR; TCRdb keeps only in-frame clonotypes and omits some of them. This table holds about 120,000 clones, around 88% found once. The sample was peripheral blood, taken on day 0 of AZD1222 vaccination. The origin of the receptors is an adult in good health.

This clone was detected only once. The chain recombines TRBV5-5 with TRBJ2-7; TRBD2 aligns across 10 bases. This CDR3 spans 16 amino acids. The junction had 9 bases not matched to a gene; V was cut back by 4 bases and J by 2 bases. Germline lookup yields CDR1 SGHKS and CDR2 YYEKEE (reference sequence). CDR3 sequence: CASSPPRLAGAYEQYF. The CDR3 nucleotides read TGTGCCAGCAGCCCCCCCCGCCTAGCGGGAGCCTACGAGCAGTACTTC.

V is TRBV28 and J is TRBJ2-3; 9 nucleotides agree with TRBD2. Germline V gives CDR1 MDHEN, CDR2 SYDVKM. Trimming removed 4 bases from V and 3 bases from J; junction bases left unmatched: 8. The CDR3 totals 16 residues. Written as DNA, the CDR3 is TGTGCCAGCAGTTCGAGTAGCGGGGGAGGGACAGATACGCAGTATTTT. It translates to CASSSSSGGGTDTQYF. The whole variable domain, filled in from reference TRBV28 and TRBJ2-3, reads DVKVTQSSRYLVKRTGEKVFLECVQDMDHENMFWYRQDPGLGLRLIYFSYDVKMKEKGDIPEGYSVSREKKERFSLILESASTNQTSMYLCASSSSSGGGTDTQYFGPGTRLTVL.

CDR3 protein: CASSGVSGTGELFF. The CDR3 DNA reads as TGTGCCAGCAGTGGGGTTAGTGGCACCGGGGAGCTGTTTTTT. V is TRBV2 and J is TRBJ2-2; D uncertain. V was shortened by 4 bases and J by 4 bases, with 10 bases between the two germline ends. The CDR3 spans 14 residues. CDR1 is SNHLY and CDR2 is FYNNEI in the germline V gene.

The rearrangement joins TRBV2 to TRBJ1-2, with TRBD1 identical over 7 bases. This CDR3 has 16 amino acids. Germline lookup yields CDR1 SNHLY and CDR2 FYNNEI. V lost 7 bases and J lost 0; bases outside the gene matches: 11. In DNA form, the CDR3 reads TGTGCCAGCACCACTATCGGGACAGTCACTAACTATGGCTACACCTTC. It encodes CASTTIGTVTNYGYTF.

The chain joins TRBV6-5 to TRBJ1-4; 8 nucleotides match TRBD1. This CDR3 spans 15 amino acids. CDR1 is MNHEY and CDR2 is SVGAGI in the germline V gene. Trimming removed 5 bases from V and 4 bases from J; junction bases left unmatched: 6. This chain's CDR3 is CASSRDRGSNEKLFF. For the CDR3, the DNA is TGTGCCAGCAGTCGCGACAGGGGCAGTAATGAAAAACTGTTTTTT.

The rearrangement uses TRBV6-4 and TRBJ2-1, with 11 bases that match TRBD2. Germline V gene sequence: CDR1 MRHNA, CDR2 SNTAGT. The V gene end was trimmed by 4 bases and the J gene end by 8 bases; junction bases not matched to a gene: 7. The CDR3 is 15 residues long. The CDR3 nucleotides read TGTGCCAGCAGTGTTAGCGGGAGGGCCTTCGATGAGCAGTTCTTC. The encoded protein is CASSVSGRAFDEQFF.

This rearrangement joins TRBV18 to TRBJ2-7; the D gene could be TRBD1 or TRBD2 (5 bases each). The CDR3 covers 15 residues. V gave up 0 bases and J gave up 0 bases, with 9 bases separating them. The germline gives CDR1 KGHSH, CDR2 LQKENI. CDR3 sequence: CASSPPSGSSYEQYF. In DNA, the CDR3 is TGTGCCAGCTCACCACCGTCAGGGAGCTCCTACGAGCAGTACTTC.

The V gene is TRBV18, the J gene TRBJ1-2; weak D call: TRBD1 (5 bases). Germline CDR1 and CDR2: KGHSH and LQKENI. The germline V and J ends were trimmed by 4 bases and 4 bases, with 13 bases remaining between them. The CDR3 runs to 14 residues. CDR3 bases: TGTGCCAGCTCACTGAGACAGAGGTCCTATGGCTACACCTTC. It yields the protein CASSLRQRSYGYTF.